The clone carrying this T cell receptor beta chain was found many times. The record originates from a study of identical twins. TCRdb itself ran the 5' RACE reads through MiXCR, one entry per CDR3 protein. The sample carries around 690,000 distinct CDR3 sequences, roughly 20% recorded once. The CDR3 is 14 amino acids. V was cut by 7 bases and J by 4 bases, with 11 bases left in between. Germline V gives CDR1 WSHSY, CDR2 SAAADI. Another study also made use of these data, one on T cells expressing NK-cell markers. That investigation notes: It was from sorted CD3+CD56+NKG2C+, CD3+CD56+NKG2C- and CD3+CD56-NKG2C+ T cells that TCR beta repertoires came.

This chain joins TRBV10-2 and TRBJ1-6, with D perhaps TRBD1 (5 bases). The sample comprised PBMCs. The sequence derives from a young woman in good health. The CDR3 nucleotides read TGCGCCAGCACGGGCCAGGGTTATAATTCACCCCTCCACTTT. Translated, it gives CASTGQGYNSPLHF.